A selection of T cell receptor beta chains follows, all from one sample in a study of T cell clonotyping in hematopoietic cell transplantation. The data were produced by immunoSEQ multiplex PCR, yet TCRdb's version contains in-frame clones alone and is incomplete. In the table there are around 45,000 clones, roughly four fifths of which are singletons. The input for sequencing was peripheral blood mononuclear cells, taken before stem cell transplant. The source of these receptors is a man aged 55 to 70 with myelodysplastic syndrome. Some clones in this sample may be carry-over from other donors' samples. The CDR3 runs from the conserved cysteine through the conserved F or W. Each record gives: V gene, J gene, clone size, CDR3 length, CDR3 protein. Clone size appears in some rows only: once, few, many, or a class for an expanded clone.

>TRBV29-1|TRBJ1-5|NA|13
CSVEVGSNQPQHF
>TRBV5-5|TRBJ1-6|NA|15
CASSPLDRGNSPLHF
>TRBV19|TRBJ1-5|once|15
CASSEIGTLNQPQHF
>TRBV9|TRBJ2-1|NA|16
CASSVGPSGGLNEQFF
>TRBV27|TRBJ2-7|NA|11
CASSFLEKQYF
>TRBV7-9|TRBJ1-1|NA|13
CASSLELGTEAFF
>TRBV7-2|TRBJ2-3|NA|17
CASSPQTSGGPMGTQYF
>TRBV18|TRBJ1-1|NA|15
CASSPPGPRGTEAFF
>TRBV5-4|TRBJ2-7|NA|13
CASSLDSRYEQYF
>TRBV7-9|TRBJ1-1|NA|15
CASSLRSGVSTEAFF